What follows are 15 T cell receptor beta chains derived from one specimen sequenced in a study of blood T cell repertoires in COVID-19 (TCRdb year 2020). The method behind the library was the immunoSEQ multiplex PCR assay. Not all clones reach the TCRdb copy of this immuneACCESS table, which keeps in-frame sequences only. Checked studies attribute under half of the gap to unresolved V genes and leave the rest unexplained. A total of 65,000 or so clones appear in this sample, 87% of them only once. In total, the top ten clones hold around 10% of the sample. The sequenced sample consisted of peripheral blood. These receptors originate from a human donor with acute or convalescent COVID-19. The donor label of this sample is uncertain.

This chain uses TRBV5-4 with TRBJ2-5, with D possibly TRBD1 on 6 matching bases. This CDR3 has 16 residues. V lost 4 bases, J lost 0 bases, and 16 bases lay in between. Per the germline V gene, CDR1 is SGHNT and CDR2 is YYREEE (reference sequence). The CDR3 bases are TGTGCCAGCAGCCAAGAGGCCAGGGGAAACCAAGAGACCCAGTACTTC. It specifies CASSQEARGNQETQYF.

CDR3 DNA: TGTGCCAGCAGCCAAGGCAACTTTGGGGAGGCTTTCTTT. It translates to CASSQGNFGEAFF. This sequence joins TRBV3-1 (or the pseudogene TRBV3-2) and TRBJ1-1; D call uncertain. Germline V lookup: CDR1 LGHDT, CDR2 YNNKEL (reference sequence). Deletions cut 1 base from V and 11 bases from J, with 14 bases between. The CDR3 is made up of 13 amino acids.

This chain uses TRBV18 with TRBJ1-2; 7 bases align to TRBD1. V was clipped by 4 bases and J by 4 bases; unmatched bases: 12. The germline V gene encodes CDR1 KGHSH and CDR2 LQKENI. This CDR3 is built from 16 residues. Here the CDR3 DNA reads TGTGCCAGCTCACAATCTACCGGGACAGTCATCTATGGCTACACCTTC. Its protein is CASSQSTGTVIYGYTF.

The V gene is TRBV24-1, the J gene TRBJ1-1; possibly TRBD1 for D (5 bases). Looked up from germline, CDR1 is KGHDR and CDR2 is SFDVKD. CDR3 length: 13 residues. V gave up 3 bases and J gave up 7 bases, with 11 bases separating them. The CDR3 bases are TGTGCCACCAGTGATGCCGAGACAGTTGAAGCTTTCTTT. Protein: CATSDAETVEAFF.

The rearrangement joins TRBV3-1 (or the pseudogene TRBV3-2) to TRBJ1-3; no clear D. CDR1 and CDR2 from the germline V gene are LGHDT and YNNKEL (reference sequence). The CDR3 runs to 15 residues. V was clipped by 5 bases and J by 2 bases, with 13 bases between them. CDR3 DNA sequence: TGTGCCAGCAGCACTACCAGACGGACTGGAAACACCATATATTTT. This sequence encodes CASSTTRRTGNTIYF.

The gene calls are TRBV5-1 and TRBJ2-3; 13 bases match TRBD2. The CDR3 spans 18 residues. Trimming took 4 bases from V and 3 from J; bases not matched to a gene: 11. Germline assignment: CDR1 SGHRS and CDR2 YFSETQ. CDR3 loop: CASSLGLAGSEKTDTQYF. The CDR3 nucleotides read TGCGCCAGCAGCCTGGGACTAGCGGGGAGTGAAAAAACAGATACGCAGTATTTT.

V is TRBV11-3 and J is TRBJ2-5, with 9 bases lining up with TRBD2. The CDR3 loop spans 15 amino acids. The germline CDR1 and CDR2 sequences are SGHNT and YENEEA. Trimming cost V 3 bases and J 4 bases; bases outside gene matches: 6. Written as DNA, the CDR3 is TGTGCCAGCAGCTTCGGCGGGGGGGACGGAGAGACCCAGTACTTC. It encodes CASSFGGGDGETQYF.

This clone was observed a few times. As DNA, the CDR3 is TGTGCCAGCAGCTCCATCAGGGGCTACGAGCAGTACGTC. Amino acid sequence: CASSSIRGYEQYV. The V gene is TRBV11-2, the J gene TRBJ2-7; D is possibly TRBD1 (6 bases). The germline V gene has CDR1 SGHAT and CDR2 FQNNGV. V gave up 4 bases and J gave up 3 bases, with 10 bases separating them. CDR3 size: 13 residues.

Only one count was recorded for this clone. The V and J genes are TRBV3-1 (or the pseudogene TRBV3-2) and TRBJ2-3; TRBD1 matches 8 bases. The germline V gene has CDR1 LGHDT and CDR2 YNNKEL (reference sequence). The CDR3 loop spans 16 amino acids. The J segment lost 5 bases and the V segment lost 4 bases, leaving 11 bases of the junction unmatched. This CDR3 is CASSLKTGGGGDTQYF. Written as DNA, the CDR3 is TGTGCCAGCAGCCTTAAAACAGGGGGAGGTGGAGATACGCAGTATTTT.

This clone appeared once. This rearrangement joins TRBV28 to TRBJ1-2; 8 bases are a match to TRBD1. After removal of 6 bases from V and 3 bases from J, the junction contained 6 bases not matched to a gene. CDR1 MDHEN and CDR2 SYDVKM come from the germline V gene. The CDR3 consists of 14 residues. As DNA, the CDR3 is TGTGCCAGCAGCTATCAGGGGGCTGACTATGGCTACACCTTC. Protein product: CASSYQGADYGYTF.

This clone came up a few times. This chain uses TRBV9 with TRBJ2-7, with D perhaps TRBD1 (6 bases). Per the germline V gene, CDR1 is SGDLS and CDR2 is YYNGEE. CDR3 size: 15 residues. The V and J ends lost 7 bases and 5 bases respectively, with 22 bases between them. Here the CDR3 reads CASGLQGTPDHEQYF. For the CDR3, the DNA is TGTGCCAGCGGGCTCCAGGGGACCCCTGACCACGAGCAGTACTTC.

This clone was observed once. The chain is built from TRBV5-1 and TRBJ2-5; the match to TRBD2 covers 15 bases. This CDR3 has 17 residues. V lost 4 bases and J lost 1; bases outside the gene matches: 5. Germline V gene sequence: CDR1 SGHRS, CDR2 YFSETQ. The CDR3, as DNA: TGCGCCAGCAGCCTGGGACTAGCGGGGGGCCTCCAAGAGACCCAGTACTTC. Protein: CASSLGLAGGLQETQYF.

The CDR3 loop is CASSLFGTLPYNEQFF. The DNA of the CDR3 is TGTGCCAGCAGTTTGTTCGGGACTCTACCCTACAATGAGCAGTTCTTC. The chain uses TRBV28 and TRBJ2-1; maybe TRBD2 (6 bases). From germline, CDR1 is MDHEN and CDR2 SYDVKM. V gave up 3 bases and J gave up 2 bases, with 14 bases separating them. CDR3 length: 16 amino acids.

The chain uses TRBV27 and TRBJ1-2; weak D call: TRBD1 (6 bases). Trimming removed 4 bases from V and 5 bases from J, with 11 bases in between. The CDR3 runs to 13 residues. Germline CDR1 MNHEY, CDR2 SMNVEV (reference sequence). CDR3 DNA: TGTGCCAGCAGTTCCAGGGGCATTTATGGCTACACCTTC. Translation: CASSSRGIYGYTF.

The genes are TRBV11-3 and TRBJ2-3; D not resolved. Deletions cut 3 bases from V and 6 bases from J, with 10 bases between. This CDR3 has 13 amino acids. Germline CDR1 SGHNT, CDR2 YENEEA. The CDR3 DNA sequence: TGTGCCAGCAGCTTGACGCCGCGGGATACGCAGTATTTT. It is translated as CASSLTPRDTQYF. Drawing the rest from reference TRBV11-3 and TRBJ2-3, the complete variable domain is EAGVVQSPRYKIIEKKQPVAFWCNPISGHNTLYWYLQNLGQGPELLIRYENEEAVDDSQLPKDRFSAERLKGVDSTLKIQPAELGDSAVYLCASSLTPRDTQYFGPGTRLTVL.